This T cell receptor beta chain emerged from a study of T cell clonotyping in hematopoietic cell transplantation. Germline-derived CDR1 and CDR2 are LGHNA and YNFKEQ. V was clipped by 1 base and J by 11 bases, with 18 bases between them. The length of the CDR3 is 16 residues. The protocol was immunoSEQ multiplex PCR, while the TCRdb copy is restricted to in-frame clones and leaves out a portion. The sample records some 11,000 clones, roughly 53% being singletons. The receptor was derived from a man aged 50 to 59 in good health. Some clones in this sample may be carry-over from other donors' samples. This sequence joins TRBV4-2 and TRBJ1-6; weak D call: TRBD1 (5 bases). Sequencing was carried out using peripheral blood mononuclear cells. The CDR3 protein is CASSQVAGTSGTPLHF. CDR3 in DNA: TGTGCCAGCAGCCAAGTGGCGGGGACGTCGGGGACACCCCTCCACTTT.